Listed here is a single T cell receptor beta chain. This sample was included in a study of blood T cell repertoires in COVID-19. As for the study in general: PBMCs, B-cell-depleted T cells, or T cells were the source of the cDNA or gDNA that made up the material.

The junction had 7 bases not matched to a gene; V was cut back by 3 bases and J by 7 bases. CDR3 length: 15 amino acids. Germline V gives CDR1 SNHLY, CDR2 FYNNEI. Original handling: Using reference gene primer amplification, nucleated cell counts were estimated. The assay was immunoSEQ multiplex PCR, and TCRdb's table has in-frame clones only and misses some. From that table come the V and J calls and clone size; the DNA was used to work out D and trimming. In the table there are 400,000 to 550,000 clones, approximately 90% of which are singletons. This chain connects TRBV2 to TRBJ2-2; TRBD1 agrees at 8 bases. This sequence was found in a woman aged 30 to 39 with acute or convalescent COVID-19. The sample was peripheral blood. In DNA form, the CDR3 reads TGTGCCAGCAGTGACCAGGGGGCTAGTGGCGGGGAGCTGTTTTTT. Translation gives CASSDQGASGGELFF. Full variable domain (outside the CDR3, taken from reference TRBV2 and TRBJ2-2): EPEVTQTPSHQVTQMGQEVILRCVPISNHLYFYWYRQILGQKVEFLVSFYNNEISEKSEIFDDQFSVERPDGSNFTLKIRSTKLEDSAMYFCASSDQGASGGELFFGEGSRLTVL.